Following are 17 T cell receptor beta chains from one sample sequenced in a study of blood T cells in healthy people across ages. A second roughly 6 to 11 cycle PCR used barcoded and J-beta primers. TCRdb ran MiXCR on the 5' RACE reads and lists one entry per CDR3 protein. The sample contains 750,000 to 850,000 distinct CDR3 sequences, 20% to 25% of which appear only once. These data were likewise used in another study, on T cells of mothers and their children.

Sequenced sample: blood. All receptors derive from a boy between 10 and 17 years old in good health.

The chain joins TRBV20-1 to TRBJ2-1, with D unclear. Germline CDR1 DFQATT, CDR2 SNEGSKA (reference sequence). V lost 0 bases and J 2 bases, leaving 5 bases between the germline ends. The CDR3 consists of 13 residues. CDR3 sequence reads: CSAREGPYNEQFF. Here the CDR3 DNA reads TGCAGTGCTAGAGAAGGGCCCTACAATGAGCAGTTCTTC.

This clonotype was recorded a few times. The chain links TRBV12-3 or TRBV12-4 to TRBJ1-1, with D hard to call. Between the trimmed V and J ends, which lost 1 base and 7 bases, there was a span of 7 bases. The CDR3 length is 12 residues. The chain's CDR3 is CASSLEAGEAFF. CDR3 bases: TGTGCCAGCAGTTTAGAGGCAGGTGAAGCTTTCTTT.

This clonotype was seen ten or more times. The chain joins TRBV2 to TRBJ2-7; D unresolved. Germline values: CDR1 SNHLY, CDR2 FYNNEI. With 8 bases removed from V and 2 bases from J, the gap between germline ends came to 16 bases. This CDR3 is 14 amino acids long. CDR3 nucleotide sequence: TGTGCCAGCTCCTTCCGGGTCCTGACCTACGAGCAGTACTTC. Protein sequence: CASSFRVLTYEQYF.

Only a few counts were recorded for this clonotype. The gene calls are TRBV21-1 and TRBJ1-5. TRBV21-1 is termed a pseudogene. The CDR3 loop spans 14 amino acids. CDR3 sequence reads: CASSKAYESKPQHF. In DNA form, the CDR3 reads TGTGCCAGCAGCAAAGCTTACGAATCAAAGCCCCAGCATTTT.

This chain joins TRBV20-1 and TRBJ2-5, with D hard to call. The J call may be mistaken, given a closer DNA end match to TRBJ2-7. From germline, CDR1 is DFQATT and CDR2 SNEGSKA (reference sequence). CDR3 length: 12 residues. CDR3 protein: CSARPLDHEQYF. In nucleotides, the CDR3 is TGCAGTGCTAGACCCCTGGACCACGAGCAGTACTTC.

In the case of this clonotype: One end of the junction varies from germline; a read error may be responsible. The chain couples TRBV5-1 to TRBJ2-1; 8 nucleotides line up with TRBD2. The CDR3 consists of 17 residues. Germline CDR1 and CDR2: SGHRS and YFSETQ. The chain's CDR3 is CASSLETKAGVHNEQFF. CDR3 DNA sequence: TGCGCCAGTAGCTTGGAAACCAAAGCGGGAGTCCACAATGAGCAGTTCTTC.

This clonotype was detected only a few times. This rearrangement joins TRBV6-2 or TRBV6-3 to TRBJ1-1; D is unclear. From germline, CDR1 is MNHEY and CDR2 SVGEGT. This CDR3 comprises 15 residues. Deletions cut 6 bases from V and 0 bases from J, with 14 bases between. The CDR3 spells CASSPGQPMNTEAFF. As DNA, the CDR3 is TGTGCCAGCAGCCCCGGGCAACCAATGAACACTGAAGCTTTCTTT.

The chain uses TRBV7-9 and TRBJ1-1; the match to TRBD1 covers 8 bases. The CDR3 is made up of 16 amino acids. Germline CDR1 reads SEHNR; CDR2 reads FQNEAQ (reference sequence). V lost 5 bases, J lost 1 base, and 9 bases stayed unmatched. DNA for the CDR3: TGTGCCAGCAGCCCCGACAGGGGATGGGCGAACACTGAAGCTTTCTTT. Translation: CASSPDRGWANTEAFF.

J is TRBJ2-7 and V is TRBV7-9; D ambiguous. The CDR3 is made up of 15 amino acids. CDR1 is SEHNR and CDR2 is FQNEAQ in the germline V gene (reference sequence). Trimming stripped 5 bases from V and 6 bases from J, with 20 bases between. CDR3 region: CASSPLNRDPAEQYF. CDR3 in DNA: TGTGCCAGCAGCCCCCTGAATAGGGATCCCGCCGAGCAGTACTTC. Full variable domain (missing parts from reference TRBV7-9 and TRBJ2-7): DTGVSQNPRHKITKRGQNVTFRCDPISEHNRLYWYRQTLGQGPEFLTYFQNEAQLEKSRLLSDRFSAERPKGSFSTLEIQRTEQGDSAMYLCASSPLNRDPAEQYFGPGTRLTVT.

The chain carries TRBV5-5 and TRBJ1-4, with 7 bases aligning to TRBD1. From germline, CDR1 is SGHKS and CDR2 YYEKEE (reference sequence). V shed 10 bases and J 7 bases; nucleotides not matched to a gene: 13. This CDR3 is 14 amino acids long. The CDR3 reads CASDATGMGEKLFF. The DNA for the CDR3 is TGTGCCTCCGACGCGACAGGGATGGGTGAAAAACTGTTTTTT.

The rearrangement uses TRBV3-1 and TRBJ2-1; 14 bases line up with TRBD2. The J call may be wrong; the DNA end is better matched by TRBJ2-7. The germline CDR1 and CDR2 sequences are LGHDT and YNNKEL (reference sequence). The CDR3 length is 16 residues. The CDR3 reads CASSHQPGLAGAEQYF. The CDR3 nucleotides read TGTGCCAGCAGCCACCAACCGGGACTAGCGGGAGCCGAGCAGTACTTC.

The CDR3 region is CASSLGIGENTEAFF. The CDR3 region has the DNA TGTGCCAGCAGCTTAGGCATAGGGGAAAACACTGAAGCTTTCTTT. V gene TRBV7-9 combines with J gene TRBJ1-1; D may be TRBD1 (5 bases). The ends were cut back, 1 base at V and 2 bases at J, with 11 bases in the middle. This CDR3 region has 15 residues. CDR1 is SEHNR, CDR2 FQNEAQ, per germline (reference sequence). Complete variable domain (other parts from reference TRBV7-9 and TRBJ1-1): DTGVSQNPRHKITKRGQNVTFRCDPISEHNRLYWYRQTLGQGPEFLTYFQNEAQLEKSRLLSDRFSAERPKGSFSTLEIQRTEQGDSAMYLCASSLGIGENTEAFFGQGTRLTVV.

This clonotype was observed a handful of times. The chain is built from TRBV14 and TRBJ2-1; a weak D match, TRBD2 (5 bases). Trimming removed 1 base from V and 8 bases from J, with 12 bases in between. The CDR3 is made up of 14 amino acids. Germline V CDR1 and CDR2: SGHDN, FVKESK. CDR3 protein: CASSQVRASYEQFF. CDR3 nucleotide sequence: TGTGCCAGCAGCCAAGTGAGGGCTTCCTATGAGCAGTTCTTC.

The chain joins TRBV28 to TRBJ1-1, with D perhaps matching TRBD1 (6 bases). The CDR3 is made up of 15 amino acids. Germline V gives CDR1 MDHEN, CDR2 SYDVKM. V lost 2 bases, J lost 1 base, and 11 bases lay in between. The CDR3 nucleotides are TGTGCCAGCAGTTTAGGGGACATCCCGAACACTGAAGCTTTCTTT. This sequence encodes CASSLGDIPNTEAFF. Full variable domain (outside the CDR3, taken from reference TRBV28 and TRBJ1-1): DVKVTQSSRYLVKRTGEKVFLECVQDMDHENMFWYRQDPGLGLRLIYFSYDVKMKEKGDIPEGYSVSREKKERFSLILESASTNQTSMYLCASSLGDIPNTEAFFGQGTRLTVV.

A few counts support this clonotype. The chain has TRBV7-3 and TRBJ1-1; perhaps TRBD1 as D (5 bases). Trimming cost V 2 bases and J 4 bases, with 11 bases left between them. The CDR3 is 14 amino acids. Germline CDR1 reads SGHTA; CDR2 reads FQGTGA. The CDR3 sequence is CASSLLGVATEAFF. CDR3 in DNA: TGTGCCAGCAGCTTATTGGGGGTTGCCACTGAAGCTTTCTTT.

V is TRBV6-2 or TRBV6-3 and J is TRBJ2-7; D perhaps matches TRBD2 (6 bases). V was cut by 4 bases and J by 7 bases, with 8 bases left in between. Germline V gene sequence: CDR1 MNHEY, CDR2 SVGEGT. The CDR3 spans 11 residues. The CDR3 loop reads CASSWSGEQYF. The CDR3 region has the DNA TGTGCCAGCAGTTGGAGCGGGGAGCAGTACTTC.

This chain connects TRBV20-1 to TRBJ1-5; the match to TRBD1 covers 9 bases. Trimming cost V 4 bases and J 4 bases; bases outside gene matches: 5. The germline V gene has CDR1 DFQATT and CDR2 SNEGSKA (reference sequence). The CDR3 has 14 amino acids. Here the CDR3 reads CSATAGTGNQPQHF. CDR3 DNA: TGCAGTGCTACCGCCGGGACAGGGAATCAGCCCCAGCATTTT.